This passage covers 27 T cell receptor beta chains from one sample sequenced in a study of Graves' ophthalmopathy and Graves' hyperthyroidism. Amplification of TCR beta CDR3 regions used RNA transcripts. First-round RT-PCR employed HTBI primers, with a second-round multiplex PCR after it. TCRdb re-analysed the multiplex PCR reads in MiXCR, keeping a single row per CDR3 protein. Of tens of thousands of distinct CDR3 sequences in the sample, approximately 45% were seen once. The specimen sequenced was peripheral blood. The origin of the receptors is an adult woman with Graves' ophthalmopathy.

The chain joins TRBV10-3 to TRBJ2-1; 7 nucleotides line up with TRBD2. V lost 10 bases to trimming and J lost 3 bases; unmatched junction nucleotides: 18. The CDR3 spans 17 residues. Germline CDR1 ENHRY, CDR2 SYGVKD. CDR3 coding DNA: TGTGCCACGAAACCTACCTTCTGGGGCGGGGGCTACAATGAGCAGTTCTTC. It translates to CATKPTFWGGGYNEQFF.

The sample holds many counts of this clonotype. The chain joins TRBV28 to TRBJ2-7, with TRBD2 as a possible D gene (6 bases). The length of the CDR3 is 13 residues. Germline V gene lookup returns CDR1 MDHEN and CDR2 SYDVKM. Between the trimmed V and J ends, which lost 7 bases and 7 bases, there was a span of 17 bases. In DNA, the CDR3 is TGTGCCAGCACCCCAGCGGACCGGGGGGAGCAGTACTTC. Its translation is CASTPADRGEQYF.

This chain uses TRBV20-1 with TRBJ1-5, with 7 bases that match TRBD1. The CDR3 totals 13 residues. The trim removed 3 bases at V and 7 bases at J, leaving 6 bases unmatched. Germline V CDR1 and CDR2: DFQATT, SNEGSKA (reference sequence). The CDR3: CSASPTGEQPQHF. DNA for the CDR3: TGCAGTGCTAGTCCAACAGGGGAACAGCCCCAGCATTTT.

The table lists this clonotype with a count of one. The CDR3 loop is CASSAGTSGLRNLYNEQFF. The CDR3 bases are TGTGCCAGCAGCGCGGGGACTAGCGGGTTAAGGAACCTTTACAATGAGCAGTTCTTC. The rearrangement joins TRBV9 to TRBJ2-1, with 12 bases fitting TRBD2. Losses at the gene ends were 3 bases for V and 4 bases for J; bases not matched to a gene: 14. Germline V lookup: CDR1 SGDLS, CDR2 YYNGEE. The CDR3 is made up of 19 amino acids. The full variable domain, completed using reference TRBV9 and TRBJ2-1, is DSGVTQTPKHLITATGQRVTLRCSPRSGDLSVYWYQQSLDQGLQFLIQYYNGEERAKGNILERFSAQQFPDLHSELNLSSLELGDSALYFCASSAGTSGLRNLYNEQFFGPGTRLTVL.

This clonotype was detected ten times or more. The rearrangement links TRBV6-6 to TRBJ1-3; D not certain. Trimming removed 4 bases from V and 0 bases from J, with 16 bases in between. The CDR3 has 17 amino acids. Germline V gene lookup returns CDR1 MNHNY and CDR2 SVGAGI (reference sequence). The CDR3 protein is CASSSPVKGSSGNTIYF. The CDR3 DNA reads TGTGCCAGCAGTTCGCCCGTGAAGGGATCCTCTGGAAACACCATATATTTT.

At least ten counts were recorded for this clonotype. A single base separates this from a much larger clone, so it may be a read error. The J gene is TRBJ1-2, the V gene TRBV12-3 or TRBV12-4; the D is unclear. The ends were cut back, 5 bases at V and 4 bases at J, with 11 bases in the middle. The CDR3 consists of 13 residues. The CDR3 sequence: CASSPQIVYGYTF. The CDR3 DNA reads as TGTGCCAGCAGTCCGCAAATCGTCTATGGCTACACCTTC.

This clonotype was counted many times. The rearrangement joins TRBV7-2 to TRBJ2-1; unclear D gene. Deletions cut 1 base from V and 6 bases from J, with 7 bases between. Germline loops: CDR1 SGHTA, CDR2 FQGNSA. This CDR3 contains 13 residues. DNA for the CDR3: TGTGCCAGCAGCTTAGGACTCTCCAATGAGCAGTTCTTC. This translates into CASSLGLSNEQFF.

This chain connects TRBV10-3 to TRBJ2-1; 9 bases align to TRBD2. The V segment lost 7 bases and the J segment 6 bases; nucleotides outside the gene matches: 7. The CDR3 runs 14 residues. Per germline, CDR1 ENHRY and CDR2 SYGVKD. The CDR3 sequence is CAINGGREINEQFF. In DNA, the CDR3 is TGTGCCATCAATGGCGGGAGGGAAATCAATGAGCAGTTCTTC.

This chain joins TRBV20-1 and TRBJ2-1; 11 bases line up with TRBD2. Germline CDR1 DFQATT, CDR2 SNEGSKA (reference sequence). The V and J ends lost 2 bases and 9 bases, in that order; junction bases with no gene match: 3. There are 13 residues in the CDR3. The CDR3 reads CSARRLAGLEQFF. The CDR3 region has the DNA TGCAGTGCTAGACGACTAGCGGGACTTGAGCAGTTCTTC.

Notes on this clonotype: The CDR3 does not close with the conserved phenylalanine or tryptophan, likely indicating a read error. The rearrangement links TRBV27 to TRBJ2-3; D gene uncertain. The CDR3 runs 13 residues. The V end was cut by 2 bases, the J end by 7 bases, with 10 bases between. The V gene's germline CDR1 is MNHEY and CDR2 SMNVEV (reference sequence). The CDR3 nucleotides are TGTGCCAGCAGTTTAGGGTCTTCGTATACGCAGTATTGT. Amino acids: CASSLGSSYTQYC.

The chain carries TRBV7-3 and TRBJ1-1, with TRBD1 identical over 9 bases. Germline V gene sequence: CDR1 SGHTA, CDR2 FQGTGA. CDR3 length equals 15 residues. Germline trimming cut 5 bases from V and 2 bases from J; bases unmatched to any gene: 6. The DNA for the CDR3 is TGTGCCAGCAGCCCAATGGGACAGGGTAACACTGAAGCTTTCTTT. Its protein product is CASSPMGQGNTEAFF.

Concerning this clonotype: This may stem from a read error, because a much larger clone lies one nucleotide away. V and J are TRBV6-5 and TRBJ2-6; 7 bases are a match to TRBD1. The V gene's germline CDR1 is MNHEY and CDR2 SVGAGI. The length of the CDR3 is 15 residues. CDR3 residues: CASSLGTAGANILTF. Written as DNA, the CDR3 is TGTGCCAGCAGTTTAGGGACAGCCGGGGCCAACATCCTGACTTTC.

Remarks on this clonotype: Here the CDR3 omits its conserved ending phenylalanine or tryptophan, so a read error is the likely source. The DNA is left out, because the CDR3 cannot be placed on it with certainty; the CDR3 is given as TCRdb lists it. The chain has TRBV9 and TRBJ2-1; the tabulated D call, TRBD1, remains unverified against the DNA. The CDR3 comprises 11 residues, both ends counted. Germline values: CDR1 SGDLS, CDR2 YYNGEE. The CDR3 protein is CASSVVLERSG.

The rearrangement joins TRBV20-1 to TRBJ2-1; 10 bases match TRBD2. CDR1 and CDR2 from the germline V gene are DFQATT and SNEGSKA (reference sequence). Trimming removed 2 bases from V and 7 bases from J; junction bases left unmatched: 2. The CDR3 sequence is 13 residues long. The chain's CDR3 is CSARLAGANEQFF. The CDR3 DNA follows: TGCAGTGCTAGACTAGCGGGGGCGAATGAGCAGTTCTTC.

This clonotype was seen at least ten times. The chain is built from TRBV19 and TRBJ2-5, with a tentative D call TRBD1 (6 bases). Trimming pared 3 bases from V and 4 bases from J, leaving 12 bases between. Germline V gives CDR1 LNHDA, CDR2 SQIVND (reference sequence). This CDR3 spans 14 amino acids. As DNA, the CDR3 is TGTGCCAGTAGTATGAGGGGGACGGGAGAGACCCAGTACTTC. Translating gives CASSMRGTGETQYF. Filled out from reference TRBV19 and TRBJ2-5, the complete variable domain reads DGGITQSPKYLFRKEGQNVTLSCEQNLNHDAMYWYRQDPGQGLRLIYYSQIVNDFQKGDIAEGYSVSREKKESFPLTVTSAQKNPTAFYLCASSMRGTGETQYFGPGTRLLVL.

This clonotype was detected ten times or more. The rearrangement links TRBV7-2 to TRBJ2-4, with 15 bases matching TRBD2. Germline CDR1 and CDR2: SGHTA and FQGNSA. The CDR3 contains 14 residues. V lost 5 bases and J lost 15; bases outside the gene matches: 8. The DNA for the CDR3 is TGTGCCAGCAGCCCTGGACTAGCGGGAGGGCCGAGGTACTTC. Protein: CASSPGLAGGPRYF.

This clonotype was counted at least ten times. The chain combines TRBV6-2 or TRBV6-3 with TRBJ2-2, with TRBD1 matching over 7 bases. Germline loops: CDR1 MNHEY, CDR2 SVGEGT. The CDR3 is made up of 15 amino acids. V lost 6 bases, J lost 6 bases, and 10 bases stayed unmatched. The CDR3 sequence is CASRHADRDPGELFF. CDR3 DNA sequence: TGTGCCAGCAGGCATGCAGACAGGGATCCCGGGGAGCTGTTTTTT.

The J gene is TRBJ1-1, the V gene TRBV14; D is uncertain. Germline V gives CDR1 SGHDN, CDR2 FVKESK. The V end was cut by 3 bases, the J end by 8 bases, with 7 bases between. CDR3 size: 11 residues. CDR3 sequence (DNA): TGTGCCAGCAGCCACTTTGAGGAAGCTTTCTTT. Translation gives CASSHFEEAFF.

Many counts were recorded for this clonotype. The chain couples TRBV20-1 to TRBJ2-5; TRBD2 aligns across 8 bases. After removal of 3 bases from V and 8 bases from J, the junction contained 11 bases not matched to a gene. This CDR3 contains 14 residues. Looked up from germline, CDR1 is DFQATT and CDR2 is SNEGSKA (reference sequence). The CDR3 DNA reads TGCAGTGCTAGCCTCCCGGGGGGGAGGAGAACCCAGTACTTC. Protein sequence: CSASLPGGRRTQYF.

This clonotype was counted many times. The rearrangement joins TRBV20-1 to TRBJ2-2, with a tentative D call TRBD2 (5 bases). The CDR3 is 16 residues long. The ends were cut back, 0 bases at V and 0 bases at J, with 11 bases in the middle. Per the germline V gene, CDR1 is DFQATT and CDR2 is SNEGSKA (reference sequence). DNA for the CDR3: TGCAGTGCTAGAGATAGGCGGGCGTCGAACACCGGGGAGCTGTTTTTT. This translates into CSARDRRASNTGELFF.

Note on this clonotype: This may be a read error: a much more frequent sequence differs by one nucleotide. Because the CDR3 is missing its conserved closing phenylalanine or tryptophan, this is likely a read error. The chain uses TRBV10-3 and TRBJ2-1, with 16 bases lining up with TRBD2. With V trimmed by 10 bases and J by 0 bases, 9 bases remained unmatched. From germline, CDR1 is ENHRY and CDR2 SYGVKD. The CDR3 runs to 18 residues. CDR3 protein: CASSSGLAGGFSYNEQFL. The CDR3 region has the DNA TGTGCCAGCAGCTCGGGACTAGCGGGAGGGTTCTCCTACAATGAGCAGTTCCTC.

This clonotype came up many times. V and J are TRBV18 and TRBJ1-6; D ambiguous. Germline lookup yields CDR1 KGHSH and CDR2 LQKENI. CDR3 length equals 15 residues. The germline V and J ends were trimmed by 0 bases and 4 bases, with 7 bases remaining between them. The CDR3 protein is CASSPPDGYNSPLHF. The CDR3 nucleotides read TGTGCCAGCTCACCACCGGACGGTTATAATTCACCCCTCCACTTT.

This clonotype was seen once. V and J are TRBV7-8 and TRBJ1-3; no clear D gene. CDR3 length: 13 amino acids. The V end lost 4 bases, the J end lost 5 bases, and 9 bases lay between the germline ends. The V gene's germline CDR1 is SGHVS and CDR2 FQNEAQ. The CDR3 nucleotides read TGTGCCAGCAGCTCACCTTTTCGAAACACCATATATTTT. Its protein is CASSSPFRNTIYF.

CDR3 bases: TGCAGTGCTGCCCCAAGCGGGACTGGGCGATCACCCCTCCACTTT. Its translation: CSAAPSGTGRSPLHF. The chain couples TRBV20-1 to TRBJ1-6, with a weak D call TRBD1 (5 bases). V was trimmed by 5 bases and J by 10 bases, leaving 21 bases between them. Germline V CDR1 and CDR2: DFQATT, SNEGSKA (reference sequence). The CDR3 runs to 15 residues.

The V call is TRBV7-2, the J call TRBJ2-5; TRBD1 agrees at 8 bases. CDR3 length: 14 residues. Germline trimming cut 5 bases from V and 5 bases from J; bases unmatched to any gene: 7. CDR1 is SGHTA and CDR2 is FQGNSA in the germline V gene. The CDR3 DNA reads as TGTGCCAGCAGCAGGACAGGGACGTGGGAGACCCAGTACTTC. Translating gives CASSRTGTWETQYF.

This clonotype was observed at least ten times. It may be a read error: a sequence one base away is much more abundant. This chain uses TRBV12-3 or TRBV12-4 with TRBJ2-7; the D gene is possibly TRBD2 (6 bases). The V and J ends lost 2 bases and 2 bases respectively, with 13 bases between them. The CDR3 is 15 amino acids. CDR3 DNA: TGTGCCAGCAGTTTACTAGCGTCGAGCGCCTACGAGCAGTACTTC. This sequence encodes CASSLLASSAYEQYF.

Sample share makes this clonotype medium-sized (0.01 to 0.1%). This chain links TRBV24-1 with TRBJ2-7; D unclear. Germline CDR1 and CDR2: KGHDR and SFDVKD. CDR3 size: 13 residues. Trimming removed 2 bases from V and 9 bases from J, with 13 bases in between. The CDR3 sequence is CATSDSPSAVQYF. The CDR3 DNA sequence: TGTGCCACCAGTGATTCGCCCTCTGCTGTGCAGTACTTC.